This T cell receptor (beta chain) was identified during a study of blood T cell repertoires in COVID-19. About the research overall: COVID-19 samples from acute and convalescent phases originated in the United States, Italy and Spain.

CDR3 size: 16 residues. CDR1 and CDR2 (germline): SGHTA, FQGNSA. V trimming: 0 bases; J trimming: 7 bases; junction bases outside the gene matches: 7. Data came from immunoSEQ multiplex PCR; TCRdb stores just in-frame clones and leaves some out. The table has around 160,000 clones, roughly 93% seen once; the top ten hold approximately 2.2%. This chain uses TRBV7-2 with TRBJ2-7; 12 bases are a match to TRBD1. The sequence came from a man between 18 and 29 years old with acute or convalescent COVID-19. Input material: peripheral blood. CDR3 residues: CASSLATGQGAGEQYF. Here the CDR3 DNA reads TGTGCCAGCAGCTTAGCCACGGGACAGGGGGCTGGTGAGCAGTACTTC. Using reference TRBV7-2 and TRBJ2-7 for the parts outside the CDR3, the full variable domain is GAGVSQSPSNKVTEKGKDVELRCDPISGHTALYWYRQSLGQGLEFLIYFQGNSAPDKSGLPSDRFSAERTGGSVSTLTIQRTQQEDSAVYLCASSLATGQGAGEQYFGPGTRLTVT.